The 26 T cell receptor beta chains reported below all come from one sample, sequenced in a study of blood T cell repertoires in COVID-19. Profiled with immunoSEQ multiplex PCR; TCRdb holds only in-frame clones, not every one. This table holds about 55,000 clones, over 75% found once. Specimen: peripheral blood. These receptors came from a human donor in a cohort sampled during active COVID-19.

The chain links TRBV5-1 to TRBJ2-6; D ambiguous. This CDR3 spans 16 amino acids. Germline V gene sequence: CDR1 SGHRS, CDR2 YFSETQ. With 2 bases removed from V and 4 bases from J, the gap between germline ends came to 13 bases. The CDR3 reads CASSFSPVIGANVLTF. CDR3 nucleotide sequence: TGCGCCAGCAGCTTTTCCCCGGTAATCGGGGCCAACGTCCTGACTTTC.

The chain employs TRBV5-5 and TRBJ1-2, with D possibly matching TRBD1 (6 bases). V was cut by 4 bases and J by 8 bases, with 12 bases left in between. Germline-derived CDR1 and CDR2 are SGHKS and YYEKEE (reference sequence). The CDR3 loop spans 12 amino acids. CDR3 nucleotides: TGTGCCAGCAGCCTGGGGGGGCTCGGCTACACCTTC. Translation gives CASSLGGLGYTF.

The table lists this clone with a few counts. The chain is built from TRBV7-8 and TRBJ2-3; D is perhaps TRBD2 (6 bases). The CDR3 loop spans 16 amino acids. V was cut by 1 base and J by 0 bases, with 11 bases left in between. Looked up from germline, CDR1 is SGHVS and CDR2 is FQNEAQ. This CDR3 reads CASSLVGGISTDTQYF. The DNA for the CDR3 is TGTGCCAGCAGCTTAGTAGGCGGGATAAGCACAGATACGCAGTATTTT.

This chain connects TRBV11-3 to TRBJ2-3, with 8 bases aligning to TRBD1. V lost 5 bases and J lost 9; bases outside the gene matches: 7. The germline V gene has CDR1 SGHNT and CDR2 YENEEA. The CDR3 sequence is 13 residues long. This CDR3 reads CASSPQGATTQYF. The CDR3 DNA reads TGTGCCAGCAGCCCCCAGGGGGCTACGACGCAGTATTTT.

This clone came up once. The CDR3 region has the DNA TGTGCCAGCAGCGTAACGCCCTCGGCGGGGGCTGGAAACACCATATATTTT. Translated, it gives CASSVTPSAGAGNTIYF. The genes are TRBV9 and TRBJ1-3; D might be TRBD1 (5 bases). The CDR3 consists of 17 residues. The ends were cut back, 1 base at V and 2 bases at J, with 16 bases in the middle. Germline values: CDR1 SGDLS, CDR2 YYNGEE. The entire variable domain, with the rest obtained from reference TRBV9 and TRBJ1-3, is as follows: DSGVTQTPKHLITATGQRVTLRCSPRSGDLSVYWYQQSLDQGLQFLIQYYNGEERAKGNILERFSAQQFPDLHSELNLSSLELGDSALYFCASSVTPSAGAGNTIYFGEGSWLTVV.

This clone turned up a few times. In DNA form, the CDR3 reads TGTGCCAGCAGCTTCCGGACTACCACCGGGGAGCTGTTTTTT. Translated: CASSFRTTTGELFF. V and J are TRBV7-2 and TRBJ2-2; possible D gene TRBD2, 6 bases. The germline gives CDR1 SGHTA, CDR2 FQGNSA. Trimming pared 3 bases from V and 4 bases from J, leaving 9 bases between. The CDR3 is 14 residues long.

V is TRBV5-1 and J is TRBJ2-3; TRBD2 is a possible D gene (6 bases). CDR1 and CDR2 (germline): SGHRS, YFSETQ. CDR3 length: 15 residues. V was cut by 0 bases and J by 2 bases, with 10 bases left in between. Here the CDR3 reads CASSLGRGPTDTQYF. The CDR3 DNA reads as TGCGCCAGCAGCTTGGGGAGGGGACCCACAGATACGCAGTATTTT.

V and J are TRBV5-1 and TRBJ1-2; D unclear. This CDR3 comprises 13 residues. The germline gives CDR1 SGHRS, CDR2 YFSETQ. V lost 3 bases and J 3 bases, leaving 9 bases between the germline ends. CDR3 sequence: CASSSNGDYGYTF. The CDR3 DNA sequence: TGCGCCAGCAGCTCGAACGGGGACTATGGCTACACCTTC.

The chain couples TRBV28 to TRBJ2-5; TRBD2 matches at 7 bases. V lost 6 bases, J lost 4 bases, and 11 bases stayed unmatched. Germline CDR1 is MDHEN and CDR2 is SYDVKM. The CDR3 sequence is 15 residues long. The CDR3 DNA is TGTGCCAGCAGCCCCAACGGGAGGTCGGGAGAGACCCAGTACTTC. Its protein is CASSPNGRSGETQYF.

In this sample, this clone turned up a few times. The gene calls are TRBV30 and TRBJ1-2; 10 bases are shared with TRBD1. Trimming took 4 bases from V and 9 from J; bases not matched to a gene: 8. The germline V gene has CDR1 GTSNPN and CDR2 SVGIG (reference sequence). The CDR3 has 13 amino acids. The CDR3 nucleotides are TGTGCCTGGACCCCGGGACAGGGGAGTCGCTACACCTTC. This translates into CAWTPGQGSRYTF.

The genes are TRBV4-1 and TRBJ2-2; possible D gene TRBD2, 7 bases. The V end lost 4 bases, the J end lost 0 bases, and 15 bases lay between the germline ends. CDR1 and CDR2 from the germline V gene are MGHRA and YSYEKL. This CDR3 is 17 amino acids long. The CDR3 protein is CASSPRGRGSNTGELFF. In nucleotides, the CDR3 is TGCGCCAGCAGCCCAAGGGGGAGGGGTTCGAACACCGGGGAGCTGTTTTTT.

The J gene is TRBJ1-5, the V gene TRBV19, with a weak D call TRBD1 (6 bases). CDR1 is LNHDA and CDR2 is SQIVND in the germline V gene (reference sequence). The CDR3 consists of 16 residues. Deletions cut 5 bases from V and 4 bases from J, with 18 bases between. The CDR3 nucleotides are TGTGCCAGTAGTCCCCGAGGGGGGGGCATGAATCAGCCCCAGCATTTT. Translating it yields CASSPRGGGMNQPQHF.

This clone was seen only once. The chain has TRBV5-1 and TRBJ1-5; D call uncertain. Germline V gene lookup returns CDR1 SGHRS and CDR2 YFSETQ. The CDR3 loop spans 13 amino acids. V lost 1 base and J lost 7, with 9 bases in between. The CDR3 nucleotides are TGCGCCAGCAGCTTGCGGGGATACCAGCCCCAGCATTTT. Translating it yields CASSLRGYQPQHF. The variable domain in full, with the rest retrieved from reference TRBV5-1 and TRBJ1-5, is KAGVTQTPRYLIKTRGQQVTLSCSPISGHRSVSWYQQTPGQGLQFLFEYFSETQRNKGNFPGRFSGRQFSNSRSEMNVSTLELGDSALYLCASSLRGYQPQHFGDGTRLSIL.

The rearrangement joins TRBV7-3 to TRBJ1-1; D is uncertain. The V end lost 5 bases, the J end lost 4 bases, and 20 bases lay between the germline ends. Germline assignment: CDR1 SGHTA and CDR2 FQGTGA. This CDR3 contains 16 residues. The CDR3 nucleotides are TGTGCCAGCAGCCCACACGGGCGGGGAATCGGCACTGAAGCTTTCTTT. Translation gives CASSPHGRGIGTEAFF.

V and J are TRBV14 and TRBJ2-3; 8 nucleotides line up with TRBD2. There are 17 residues in the CDR3. Germline V CDR1 and CDR2: SGHDN, FVKESK. After removal of 2 bases from V and 4 bases from J, the junction contained 11 bases not matched to a gene. This chain's CDR3 is CASSQIPAGVVADTQYF. The CDR3, as DNA: TGTGCCAGCAGCCAAATCCCAGCGGGAGTTGTTGCAGATACGCAGTATTTT. The whole variable domain, filled in from reference TRBV14 and TRBJ2-3, reads EAGVTQFPSHSVIEKGQTVTLRCDPISGHDNLYWYRRVMGKEIKFLLHFVKESKQDESGMPNNRFLAERTGGTYSTLKVQPAELEDSGVYFCASSQIPAGVVADTQYFGPGTRLTVL.

The chain carries TRBV5-1 and TRBJ2-7; 8 bases are shared with TRBD2. From germline, CDR1 is SGHRS and CDR2 YFSETQ. The CDR3 extends over 15 amino acids. Trimming removed 4 bases from V and 3 bases from J; junction bases left unmatched: 9. The DNA of the CDR3 is TGCGCCAGCAGCCCGGGGGGGACTACTCTCTACGAGCAGTACTTC. Protein product: CASSPGGTTLYEQYF.

CDR3 sequence: CASSKEVLAGGRGQQFF. The DNA of the CDR3 is TGTGCCAGCAGCAAGGAGGTACTAGCGGGAGGGCGTGGTCAGCAGTTCTTC. The rearrangement uses TRBV5-6 and TRBJ2-1; 13 positions agree with TRBD2. From germline, CDR1 is SGHDT and CDR2 YYEEEE. With V trimmed by 4 bases and J by 11 bases, 15 bases remained unmatched. This CDR3 has 17 residues. The variable domain in full, completed from reference TRBV5-6 and TRBJ2-1, reads DAGVTQSPTHLIKTRGQQVTLRCSPKSGHDTVSWYQQALGQGPQFIFQYYEEEERQRGNFPDRFSGHQFPNYSSELNVNALLLGDSALYLCASSKEVLAGGRGQQFFGPGTRLTVL.

This clone was detected once. The chain recombines TRBV14 with TRBJ2-2, with D unclear. CDR1 and CDR2 (germline): SGHDN, FVKESK. The CDR3 runs 14 residues. Trimming cost V 0 bases and J 4 bases, with 6 bases left between them. The chain's CDR3 is CASSQESGTGELFF. In DNA, the CDR3 is TGTGCCAGCAGCCAAGAATCGGGCACCGGGGAGCTGTTTTTT.

The chain has TRBV4-3 and TRBJ2-3; 10 nucleotides line up with TRBD2. Trimming took 0 bases from V and 4 from J; bases not matched to a gene: 7. The CDR3 spans 17 residues. The germline V gene has CDR1 LGHNA and CDR2 YSLEER. The CDR3 sequence: CASSQENSGRTADTQYF. The CDR3, as DNA: TGCGCCAGCAGCCAAGAAAATAGCGGGAGGACGGCAGATACGCAGTATTTT.

The DNA of the CDR3 is TGCGCCAGCAGCCAGGACTGGGGAGATACGCAGTATTTT. Amino acids: CASSQDWGDTQYF. V usage is TRBV4-3 and J usage is TRBJ2-3; the D gene is possibly TRBD2 (5 bases). Germline loops: CDR1 LGHNA, CDR2 YSLEER. Trimming removed 3 bases at V and 5 bases at J, with 9 bases between. The CDR3 runs to 13 residues.

The CDR3 spells CASSFNRATNEKLFF. In DNA form, the CDR3 reads TGCGCCAGCAGCTTTAACAGGGCAACTAATGAAAAACTGTTTTTT. V usage is TRBV5-1 and J usage is TRBJ1-4, with D possibly TRBD1 on 6 matching bases. The CDR3 consists of 15 residues. Trimming cost V 2 bases and J 0 bases, with 8 bases left between them. From germline, CDR1 is SGHRS and CDR2 YFSETQ. The whole variable domain, filled in from reference TRBV5-1 and TRBJ1-4, reads KAGVTQTPRYLIKTRGQQVTLSCSPISGHRSVSWYQQTPGQGLQFLFEYFSETQRNKGNFPGRFSGRQFSNSRSEMNVSTLELGDSALYLCASSFNRATNEKLFFGSGTQLSVL.

The V call is TRBV6-5, the J call TRBJ1-3, with D uncertain. CDR1 MNHEY and CDR2 SVGAGI come from the germline V gene. This CDR3 contains 13 residues. Trimming shortened V by 5 bases and J by 0 bases, and 5 bases separated the two germline ends. CDR3 DNA sequence: TGTGCCAGCAGTCGCTACTCTGGAAACACCATATATTTT. This gives the protein CASSRYSGNTIYF.

The chain joins TRBV5-4 to TRBJ2-1; 10 bases map to TRBD2. With V trimmed by 0 bases and J by 5 bases, 11 bases remained unmatched. The CDR3 contains 18 residues. Germline CDR1 is SGHNT and CDR2 is YYREEE (reference sequence). The CDR3 sequence is CASSLAPAGGASNNEQFF. The CDR3 DNA follows: TGTGCCAGCAGCTTGGCCCCAGCGGGGGGGGCGTCAAACAATGAGCAGTTCTTC.

The V gene is TRBV7-2, the J gene TRBJ2-7, with D possibly being TRBD2 (6 bases). CDR3 size: 17 residues. Trimming cost V 4 bases and J 2 bases, with 21 bases left between them. Germline V gene lookup returns CDR1 SGHTA and CDR2 FQGNSA. CDR3 sequence (DNA): TGTGCCAGCAGCTCCCGGGACTCACGCCAATTTCCCTACGAGCAGTACTTC. It is translated as CASSSRDSRQFPYEQYF.

V and J are TRBV19 and TRBJ1-5, with TRBD1 matching over 7 bases. The CDR3 length is 14 residues. Germline CDR1 LNHDA, CDR2 SQIVND (reference sequence). V was pared by 4 bases and J by 5 bases, with 5 bases of the junction left unmatched. CDR3 coding DNA: TGTGCCAGTAGTACAGGGGGGAGAGATCAGCCCCAGCATTTT. It is translated as CASSTGGRDQPQHF.

This clone has just a few counts. The V gene is TRBV4-3, the J gene TRBJ1-3; perhaps TRBD1 as D (5 bases). V was pared by 5 bases and J by 0 bases, with 14 bases between. This CDR3 has 16 amino acids. CDR1 is LGHNA, CDR2 YSLEER, per germline. This CDR3 reads CASSGARSSSGNTIYF. The CDR3 coding sequence is TGCGCCAGCAGCGGGGCACGATCGAGCTCTGGAAACACCATATATTTT.